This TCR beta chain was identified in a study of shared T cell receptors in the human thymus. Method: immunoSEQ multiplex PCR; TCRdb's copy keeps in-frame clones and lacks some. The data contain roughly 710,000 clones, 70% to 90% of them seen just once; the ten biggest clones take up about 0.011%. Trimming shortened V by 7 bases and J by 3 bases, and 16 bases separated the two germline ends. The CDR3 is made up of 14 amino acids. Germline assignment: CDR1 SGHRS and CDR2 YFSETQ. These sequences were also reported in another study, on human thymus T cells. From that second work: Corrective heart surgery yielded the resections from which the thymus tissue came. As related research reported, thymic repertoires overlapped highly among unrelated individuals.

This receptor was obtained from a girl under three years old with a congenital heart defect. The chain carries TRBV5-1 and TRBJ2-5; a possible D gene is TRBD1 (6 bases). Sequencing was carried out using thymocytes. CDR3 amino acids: CASQDRAGEETQYF. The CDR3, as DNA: TGCGCCAGCCAAGATAGGGCAGGGGAAGAGACCCAGTACTTC.